This is a list of T cell receptor beta chains from one sample in a study of early T cells in non-severe SARS-CoV-2 infection. Each CDR3 protein is one row after TCRdb ran MiXCR on the 5' RACE reads. The table includes roughly 50,000 distinct CDR3 sequences, around 8% detected once. The sequencing input was whole blood. Receptors originate from an adult who was a healthcare worker with PCR-confirmed SARS-CoV-2 infection or an uninfected control (not recorded which). CDR3s include the opening cysteine and the closing phenylalanine or tryptophan. Each record gives: V gene, clone size, D gene, J gene, CDR3 length, CDR3 DNA, CDR3 protein. A D gene is named only where the DNA matches it firmly. Some rows have no size entry. The others give once, few or many, or a class for an expanded clone.

V gene: TRBV7-2; clone size: many; D gene: NA; J gene: TRBJ2-6; CDR3 length: 15; CDR3 DNA: TGTGCCAGCAGCTCCTATGCCCCTGGGGCCAACGTCCTGACTTTC; CDR3 protein: CASSSYAPGANVLTF
V gene: TRBV7-2; clone size: NA; D gene: NA; J gene: TRBJ2-7; CDR3 length: 14; CDR3 DNA: TGTGCCAGCAGCCGCTGGACCGCCCTCCACGAGCAGTACTTC; CDR3 protein: CASSRWTALHEQYF
V gene: TRBV6-2/TRBV6-3; clone size: NA; D gene: NA; J gene: TRBJ2-5; CDR3 length: 10; CDR3 DNA: TGTGCCAGCAGTGGCAGGACCCAGTACTTC; CDR3 protein: CASSGRTQYF
V gene: TRBV18; clone size: NA; D gene: NA; J gene: TRBJ1-2; CDR3 length: 17; CDR3 DNA: TGTGCCAGCTCACCACTTGGGAGGGTCCCCTCTAACTATGGCTACACCTTC; CDR3 protein: CASSPLGRVPSNYGYTF
V gene: TRBV5-5; clone size: NA; D gene: TRBD1; J gene: TRBJ1-5; CDR3 length: 15; CDR3 DNA: TGTGCCAGCAGCTTCTGGGACAGGGACAATCAGCCCCAGCATTTT; CDR3 protein: CASSFWDRDNQPQHF
V gene: TRBV5-4; clone size: few; D gene: TRBD1; J gene: TRBJ1-1; CDR3 length: 12; CDR3 DNA: TGTGCCAGCAGACAGGGGGATACTGAAGCTTTCTTT; CDR3 protein: CASRQGDTEAFF
V gene: TRBV24-1; clone size: medium-sized; D gene: NA; J gene: TRBJ1-2; CDR3 length: 12; CDR3 DNA: TGTGCCACCAGTGAGTCTAACTATGGCTACACCTTC; CDR3 protein: CATSESNYGYTF
V gene: TRBV20-1; clone size: few; D gene: NA; J gene: TRBJ1-2; CDR3 length: 18; CDR3 DNA: TGCAGTGCTAGAGATCTCGATCACGGGGACGGAGACCGCTATGGCTACACCTTC; CDR3 protein: CSARDLDHGDGDRYGYTF
V gene: TRBV23-1; clone size: few; D gene: TRBD1; J gene: TRBJ2-1; CDR3 length: 15; CDR3 DNA: TGCGCCAGCAGTCAAGCCGGGACAGGGTTCTATGAGCAGTTCTTC; CDR3 protein: CASSQAGTGFYEQFF
V gene: TRBV20-1; clone size: many; D gene: TRBD2; J gene: TRBJ2-3; CDR3 length: 15; CDR3 DNA: TGCAGTGCCCAAACCGGGACTAGTGGCACAGATACGCAGTATTTT; CDR3 protein: CSAQTGTSGTDTQYF
V gene: TRBV6-5; clone size: few; D gene: TRBD1; J gene: TRBJ1-2; CDR3 length: 14; CDR3 DNA: TGTGCCAGCGGGGGGACAGGGAGGAACTATGGCTACACCTTC; CDR3 protein: CASGGTGRNYGYTF
V gene: TRBV3-1; clone size: NA; D gene: NA; J gene: TRBJ1-2; CDR3 length: 14; CDR3 DNA: TGTGCCAGCAGCCAAGTCCGGATGGCCTATGGCTACACCTTC; CDR3 protein: CASSQVRMAYGYTF
V gene: TRBV7-9; clone size: NA; D gene: NA; J gene: TRBJ1-2; CDR3 length: 16; CDR3 DNA: TGTGCCAGCAGCTTACGATCCGAATGGAGGTACCGAGGCTACACCTTC; CDR3 protein: CASSLRSEWRYRGYTF
V gene: TRBV18; clone size: many; D gene: NA; J gene: TRBJ1-5; CDR3 length: 16; CDR3 DNA: TGTGCCAGCTCACCCAGACCCATTAGGTCAGGTCAGCCCCAGCATTTT; CDR3 protein: CASSPRPIRSGQPQHF
V gene: TRBV20-1; clone size: NA; D gene: TRBD2; J gene: TRBJ2-7; CDR3 length: 15; CDR3 DNA: TGCAGTGCTAGAGCCAGGCTAGCGGGAGCCCCCGAGCAGTACTTC; CDR3 protein: CSARARLAGAPEQYF
V gene: TRBV29-1; clone size: NA; D gene: NA; J gene: TRBJ2-2; CDR3 length: 13; CDR3 DNA: TGCAGCGTTGAAGATCACCATACCGGGGAGCTGTTTTTT; CDR3 protein: CSVEDHHTGELFF
V gene: TRBV20-1; clone size: many; D gene: NA; J gene: TRBJ1-2; CDR3 length: 12; CDR3 DNA: TGCAGTGCCCCACAGGGCAACCATGGCTACACCTTC; CDR3 protein: CSAPQGNHGYTF
V gene: TRBV7-9; clone size: few; D gene: NA; J gene: TRBJ2-1; CDR3 length: 13; CDR3 DNA: TGTGTCAGCAGCCGCGGGTTAGATGATGAGCAGTTCTTC; CDR3 protein: CVSSRGLDDEQFF
V gene: TRBV10-3; clone size: few; D gene: TRBD2; J gene: TRBJ2-1; CDR3 length: 17; CDR3 DNA: TGTGCCATCAGTGAGTCTGAGACTAGCGGATTCTACAATGAGCAGTTCTTC; CDR3 protein: CAISESETSGFYNEQFF
V gene: TRBV7-2; clone size: many; D gene: TRBD1; J gene: TRBJ2-2; CDR3 length: 15; CDR3 DNA: TGTGCCAGCAGCTTCGGGACAGTAAACACCGGGGAGCTGTTTTTT; CDR3 protein: CASSFGTVNTGELFF
V gene: TRBV24-1; clone size: few; D gene: NA; J gene: TRBJ2-3; CDR3 length: 14; CDR3 DNA: TGTGCCACCAGTGGAGGGGAGGCCACAGATACGCAGTATTTT; CDR3 protein: CATSGGEATDTQYF
V gene: TRBV4-1; clone size: NA; D gene: NA; J gene: TRBJ2-1; CDR3 length: 14; CDR3 DNA: TGCGCCAGCAGGGTCGGGGCTTCCTACAATGAGCAGTTCTTC; CDR3 protein: CASRVGASYNEQFF
V gene: TRBV7-9; clone size: many; D gene: NA; J gene: TRBJ1-2; CDR3 length: 12; CDR3 DNA: TGTGCCAGCAGCCGAGACTCCTATGGCTACACCTTC; CDR3 protein: CASSRDSYGYTF
V gene: TRBV7-6; clone size: medium-sized; D gene: TRBD2; J gene: TRBJ2-3; CDR3 length: 16; CDR3 DNA: TGTGCCAGCAGCTCCGTCGGACTAGCGGGTTCAGATACGCAGTATTTT; CDR3 protein: CASSSVGLAGSDTQYF
V gene: TRBV18; clone size: NA; D gene: NA; J gene: TRBJ2-7; CDR3 length: 15; CDR3 DNA: TGTGCCAGCTCACCAATCCCGGCGGGGGCCCACGAGCAGTACTTC; CDR3 protein: CASSPIPAGAHEQYF
V gene: TRBV28; clone size: NA; D gene: NA; J gene: TRBJ1-1; CDR3 length: 14; CDR3 DNA: TGTGCCAGCAGTCCCCAGGACGCAGTCACTGAAGCTTTCTTT; CDR3 protein: CASSPQDAVTEAFF
V gene: TRBV11-2; clone size: many; D gene: NA; J gene: TRBJ2-2; CDR3 length: 15; CDR3 DNA: TGTGCCAGCAGCCTCGCGGGGAAGAACACCGGGGAGCTGTTTTTT; CDR3 protein: CASSLAGKNTGELFF
V gene: TRBV11-2; clone size: many; D gene: NA; J gene: TRBJ2-5; CDR3 length: 11; CDR3 DNA: TGTGCCAGCAGCTCCGGAGAGACCCAGTACTTC; CDR3 protein: CASSSGETQYF
V gene: TRBV5-6; clone size: many; D gene: TRBD1; J gene: TRBJ1-1; CDR3 length: 13; CDR3 DNA: TGTGCCAGCAGCTACAGGGGGTACACTGAAGCTTTCTTT; CDR3 protein: CASSYRGYTEAFF
V gene: TRBV11-3; clone size: NA; D gene: NA; J gene: TRBJ2-7; CDR3 length: 17; CDR3 DNA: TGTGCCAGCAGCTTAGTAGGCGGGGCGCAGGGGACTTACGAGCAGTACTTC; CDR3 protein: CASSLVGGAQGTYEQYF
V gene: TRBV11-2; clone size: many; D gene: NA; J gene: TRBJ2-7; CDR3 length: 11; CDR3 DNA: TGTGCCAGCAGCTTAAAGGGCGAGCAGTACTTC; CDR3 protein: CASSLKGEQYF
V gene: TRBV18; clone size: many; D gene: NA; J gene: TRBJ1-5; CDR3 length: 13; CDR3 DNA: TGTGCCAGCTCACCAGACAGTAATCAGCCCCAGCATTTT; CDR3 protein: CASSPDSNQPQHF
V gene: TRBV5-6; clone size: many; D gene: TRBD1; J gene: TRBJ1-2; CDR3 length: 14; CDR3 DNA: TGTGCCAGCAGCAGGGACAGGTCTAACTATGGCTACACCTTC; CDR3 protein: CASSRDRSNYGYTF
V gene: TRBV20-1; clone size: many; D gene: NA; J gene: TRBJ2-2; CDR3 length: 14; CDR3 DNA: TGCAGTGCTAGGGGGACTCAGAACACCGGGGAGCTGTTTTTT; CDR3 protein: CSARGTQNTGELFF
V gene: TRBV13; clone size: many; D gene: TRBD1; J gene: TRBJ1-1; CDR3 length: 15; CDR3 DNA: TGTGCCAGCAGCCCAGAGGGACAGGGGAGTTCTGAAGCTTTCTTT; CDR3 protein: CASSPEGQGSSEAFF
V gene: TRBV6-2/TRBV6-3; clone size: NA; D gene: TRBD2; J gene: TRBJ2-1; CDR3 length: 15; CDR3 DNA: TGTGCCAGCAGTTACGAGGTGACTAGCTTTGGGGGGCAGTTCTTC; CDR3 protein: CASSYEVTSFGGQFF
V gene: TRBV27; clone size: many; D gene: NA; J gene: TRBJ1-4; CDR3 length: 14; CDR3 DNA: TGTGCCAGCAGTCAATTTTTGGCAGGAGAAAAACTGTTTTTT; CDR3 protein: CASSQFLAGEKLFF
V gene: TRBV7-2; clone size: many; D gene: TRBD2; J gene: TRBJ2-1; CDR3 length: 16; CDR3 DNA: TGTGCCAGCAGCTTAGCCGGGACTAGCGGCATCGATGAGCAGTTCTTC; CDR3 protein: CASSLAGTSGIDEQFF
V gene: TRBV6-6; clone size: NA; D gene: NA; J gene: TRBJ2-1; CDR3 length: 16; CDR3 DNA: TGTGCCAGCGGGGACCTAGGCGGCTCTCCACACAATGAGCAGTTCTTC; CDR3 protein: CASGDLGGSPHNEQFF
V gene: TRBV5-4; clone size: many; D gene: TRBD2; J gene: TRBJ2-1; CDR3 length: 15; CDR3 DNA: TGTGCCTCCAGGCGGGGGGGGACTGGCCACAATGAGCAGTTCTTC; CDR3 protein: CASRRGGTGHNEQFF
V gene: TRBV2; clone size: NA; D gene: TRBD1; J gene: TRBJ2-3; CDR3 length: 15; CDR3 DNA: TGTGCCAGCAGTGAAGGACAGGGGGCCACAGATACGCAGTATTTT; CDR3 protein: CASSEGQGATDTQYF
V gene: TRBV29-1; clone size: few; D gene: NA; J gene: TRBJ2-1; CDR3 length: 10; CDR3 DNA: TGCAGCGTTGCCGGTAATGAGCAGTTCTTC; CDR3 protein: CSVAGNEQFF
V gene: TRBV9; clone size: NA; D gene: TRBD1; J gene: TRBJ2-7; CDR3 length: 18; CDR3 DNA: TGTGCCAGCAGCGTAGACGTTGACGGAGACAGGGGCCCCTACGAGCAGTACTTC; CDR3 protein: CASSVDVDGDRGPYEQYF
V gene: TRBV28; clone size: few; D gene: NA; J gene: TRBJ2-1; CDR3 length: 14; CDR3 DNA: TGTGCCAGCAGTAGCGGCTTCTCCTACAATGAGCAGTTCTTC; CDR3 protein: CASSSGFSYNEQFF
V gene: TRBV7-6; clone size: NA; D gene: TRBD2; J gene: TRBJ2-2; CDR3 length: 18; CDR3 DNA: TGTGCCAGCAGCCCGGGACTAGCGGGAGGTCGGAACACCGGGGAGCTGTTTTTT; CDR3 protein: CASSPGLAGGRNTGELFF
V gene: TRBV18; clone size: few; D gene: TRBD1; J gene: TRBJ1-2; CDR3 length: 15; CDR3 DNA: TGTGCCAGCTCACCTGGACAGGGGGGTAACTATGGCTACACCTTC; CDR3 protein: CASSPGQGGNYGYTF
V gene: TRBV29-1; clone size: few; D gene: NA; J gene: TRBJ1-1; CDR3 length: 13; CDR3 DNA: TGCAGCGTTGCAACCGGGGGGGACACTGAAGCTTTCTTT; CDR3 protein: CSVATGGDTEAFF
V gene: TRBV7-2; clone size: NA; D gene: NA; J gene: TRBJ2-5; CDR3 length: 10; CDR3 DNA: TGTGCCAGCAGCTCAGAGACCCAGTACTTC; CDR3 protein: CASSSETQYF
V gene: TRBV7-9; clone size: few; D gene: TRBD2; J gene: TRBJ2-7; CDR3 length: 14; CDR3 DNA: TGTGCCAGCAGCTCCTGGGACTACACCTACGAGCAGTACTTC; CDR3 protein: CASSSWDYTYEQYF
V gene: TRBV28; clone size: few; D gene: NA; J gene: TRBJ1-2; CDR3 length: 13; CDR3 DNA: TGTGCCACCCCGGGGCAGGGGAACTATGGCTACACCTTC; CDR3 protein: CATPGQGNYGYTF
V gene: TRBV5-1; clone size: many; D gene: NA; J gene: TRBJ2-5; CDR3 length: 13; CDR3 DNA: TGCGCCAGCAGCTTGAACAGACAAGAGACCCAGTACTTC; CDR3 protein: CASSLNRQETQYF
V gene: TRBV27; clone size: many; D gene: TRBD1; J gene: TRBJ2-5; CDR3 length: 16; CDR3 DNA: TGTGCCAGCAGTTTACAGGGGGCGGGTGGACAAGAGACCCAGTACTTC; CDR3 protein: CASSLQGAGGQETQYF
V gene: TRBV7-9; clone size: few; D gene: NA; J gene: TRBJ1-6; CDR3 length: 14; CDR3 DNA: TGTGCCAGCTCGCCCGACAGTCATAATTCACCCCTCCACTTT; CDR3 protein: CASSPDSHNSPLHF